This TCR beta chain is from a study of T cell changes during pregnancy in multiple sclerosis. Trimming left V 8 bases short and J 7 bases short, with 12 bases between. Germline CDR1 MNHNS, CDR2 SASEGT. This CDR3 region has 13 residues. Produced via immunoSEQ multiplex PCR; TCRdb's table is partial and in-frame only. The sample records roughly 67,000 clones, roughly 90% being singletons. The source is a female donor with multiple sclerosis, enrolled in a pregnancy study. The chain combines TRBV6-1 with TRBJ1-6; maybe TRBD1 (5 bases). The input for sequencing was peripheral blood, taken in the second trimester of pregnancy. The DNA for the CDR3 is TGTGCCAGCTTTGAAGGGGAGAATTCACCCCTCCACTTT. Translation gives CASFEGENSPLHF.